This TCR beta chain was documented in a study of identical twins. Germline V gives CDR1 LGHDT, CDR2 YNNKEL (reference sequence). The CDR3 contains 14 residues. The V and J ends lost 8 bases and 8 bases, in that order; junction bases with no gene match: 8. Each CDR3 protein is one row after TCRdb ran MiXCR on the 5' RACE reads. Altogether around 340,000 distinct CDR3 sequences are present, about 9% being singletons, with the ten largest covering 7.5% to 9.5%. The sequenced material came from naive T cells sorted from blood. This TCR was sampled from a woman aged 50 to 65 in good health. The rearrangement uses TRBV3-1 and TRBJ2-1; 11 bases fit TRBD2. The CDR3, as DNA: TGTGCCAGCGGTTTAGCGGGAGGGCTGGATGAGCAGTTCTTC. It translates to CASGLAGGLDEQFF.